The 23 T cell receptor beta chains given below trace back to one sample, sequenced in a study of blood T cell repertoires in COVID-19. Here immunoSEQ multiplex PCR was the method, and the copy in TCRdb shows in-frame clones only, minus some. The sample has 200,000 to 250,000 clones, around 87% seen once. What was sequenced was PBMCs or T cells enriched from blood (not recorded which). The origin of the receptors is a man younger than 45 who had been exposed to COVID-19.

The rearrangement links TRBV19 to TRBJ2-5; D may be TRBD1 (6 bases). The germline gives CDR1 LNHDA, CDR2 SQIVND (reference sequence). This CDR3 spans 15 amino acids. The V end lost 3 bases, the J end lost 3 bases, and 14 bases lay between the germline ends. CDR3 sequence reads: CASSISLTGKETQYF. As DNA, the CDR3 is TGTGCCAGTAGTATCTCCCTTACAGGGAAAGAGACCCAGTACTTC.

This chain uses TRBV7-2 with TRBJ2-6, with D possibly matching TRBD1 (7 bases). The CDR3 is 19 amino acids. Germline V gives CDR1 SGHTA, CDR2 FQGNSA. V was shortened by 4 bases and J by 4 bases, with 23 bases between the two germline ends. The CDR3 loop is CASSSHGRWRGQGANVLTF. The CDR3, as DNA: TGTGCCAGCAGCTCCCACGGTCGGTGGAGGGGGCAGGGGGCCAACGTCCTGACTTTC.

The V gene is TRBV7-3, the J gene TRBJ2-1, with D tentatively TRBD1 (6 bases). CDR1 and CDR2 from the germline V gene are SGHTA and FQGTGA. This CDR3 is 15 amino acids long. Trimming took off 2 bases at V and 7 bases at J, with 15 bases between the two ends. The CDR3 is CASSLQGTNKNEQFF. CDR3 in DNA: TGTGCCAGCAGCTTACAAGGGACAAATAAAAATGAGCAGTTCTTC.

The chain joins TRBV10-3 to TRBJ1-6, with 7 bases aligning to TRBD1. CDR3 length equals 15 residues. J gave up 7 bases and V 3 bases, and 6 bases lay outside the gene matches. CDR1 is ENHRY, CDR2 SYGVKD, per germline. The CDR3 nucleotides read TGTGCCATCAGTGAAGTAGACAGGGTGAATTCACCCCTCCACTTT. Its translation is CAISEVDRVNSPLHF.

The chain has TRBV5-1 and TRBJ1-2; 11 bases are a match to TRBD1. With V trimmed by 3 bases and J by 7 bases, 11 bases remained unmatched. Germline V CDR1 and CDR2: SGHRS, YFSETQ. This CDR3 comprises 16 residues. CDR3 sequence reads: CASSWDLGQGALGYTF. CDR3 DNA: TGCGCCAGCAGCTGGGACCTAGGACAGGGGGCGCTTGGCTACACCTTC.

V gene TRBV15 combines with J gene TRBJ1-5; D not resolved. CDR3 size: 16 residues. V was shortened by 0 bases and J by 4 bases, with 13 bases between the two germline ends. CDR1 LNHNV and CDR2 YYDKDF come from the germline V gene (reference sequence). In DNA form, the CDR3 reads TGTGCCACCAGCAGAGATCGGGAAGGTAGTAATCAGCCCCAGCATTTT. Amino acids: CATSRDREGSNQPQHF.

In this sample, this clone turned up once. The chain joins TRBV19 to TRBJ2-2; no clear D. Trimming took off 1 base at V and 8 bases at J, with 23 bases between the two ends. The CDR3 is made up of 18 amino acids. Germline loops: CDR1 LNHDA, CDR2 SQIVND (reference sequence). CDR3 in amino acids: CASSIGRLVEPRRGELFF. The CDR3 nucleotides read TGTGCCAGTAGTATAGGCCGTCTCGTTGAACCCCGTCGGGGGGAGCTGTTTTTT.

This chain joins TRBV3-1 (or the pseudogene TRBV3-2) and TRBJ2-3, with 10 bases lining up with TRBD2. Trimming cost V 2 bases and J 4 bases; bases outside gene matches: 0. CDR1 and CDR2 from the germline V gene are LGHDT and YNNKEL (reference sequence). The CDR3 runs to 14 residues. The CDR3 DNA sequence: TGTGCCAGCAGCCAAAGCGGGGGGGCAGATACGCAGTATTTT. It specifies CASSQSGGADTQYF.

The V and J genes are TRBV29-1 and TRBJ2-5, with 10 bases fitting TRBD2. Germline trimming cut 3 bases from V and 3 bases from J; bases unmatched to any gene: 1. In germline, CDR1 is SQVTM, CDR2 ANQGSEA. The CDR3 loop spans 13 amino acids. CDR3: CSVESGGEETQYF. DNA of the CDR3: TGCAGCGTTGAGAGCGGGGGGGAAGAGACCCAGTACTTC.

The chain has TRBV7-9 and TRBJ1-1; D is perhaps TRBD1 (6 bases). In germline, CDR1 is SEHNR, CDR2 FQNEAQ (reference sequence). The CDR3 is 13 amino acids. V gave up 1 base and J gave up 8 bases, with 11 bases separating them. This CDR3 is CASSLVSGEEAFF. The DNA of the CDR3 is TGTGCCAGCAGCTTAGTGTCAGGGGAGGAAGCTTTCTTT. Looking up the rest from reference TRBV7-9 and TRBJ1-1 gives the full variable domain: DTGVSQNPRHKITKRGQNVTFRCDPISEHNRLYWYRQTLGQGPEFLTYFQNEAQLEKSRLLSDRFSAERPKGSFSTLEIQRTEQGDSAMYLCASSLVSGEEAFFGQGTRLTVV.

The chain combines TRBV5-1 with TRBJ2-6; 7 bases are shared with TRBD1. Trimming removed 5 bases from V and 1 base from J; junction bases left unmatched: 3. The germline V gene encodes CDR1 SGHRS and CDR2 YFSETQ. This CDR3 has 15 amino acids. The CDR3: CASRTGWSGANVLTF. As DNA, the CDR3 is TGCGCCAGCAGGACAGGGTGGTCTGGGGCCAACGTCCTGACTTTC.

The genes are TRBV7-9 and TRBJ1-2; tentatively, D is TRBD1 (5 bases). The CDR3 covers 14 residues. CDR1 and CDR2 (germline): SEHNR, FQNEAQ (reference sequence). Trimming stripped 6 bases from V and 4 bases from J, with 15 bases between. As DNA, the CDR3 is TGTGCCAGCAGTTCAGACAGACAAATCTATGGCTACACCTTC. Translated: CASSSDRQIYGYTF.

This clone was seen a single time. V usage is TRBV5-1 and J usage is TRBJ1-6; 7 bases map to TRBD1. Germline values: CDR1 SGHRS, CDR2 YFSETQ. The trim removed 5 bases at V and 5 bases at J, leaving 7 bases unmatched. CDR3 length: 15 residues. The CDR3 loop is CASRKETGDNSPLHF. In DNA form, the CDR3 reads TGCGCCAGCAGAAAGGAAACAGGGGATAATTCACCCCTCCACTTT.

The V call is TRBV6-1, the J call TRBJ2-1; TRBD1 matches at 10 bases. Trimming cost V 0 bases and J 5 bases; bases outside gene matches: 10. This CDR3 region has 18 residues. The germline CDR1 and CDR2 sequences are MNHNS and SASEGT. The CDR3 DNA follows: TGTGCCAGCAGTGAAGCGCTGATTTTAGGGACAGGGGACAATGAGCAGTTCTTC. Translation gives CASSEALILGTGDNEQFF.

This chain connects TRBV14 to TRBJ1-3; no reliable D call. Per germline, CDR1 SGHDN and CDR2 FVKESK. The CDR3 consists of 14 residues. The ends were cut back, 1 base at V and 2 bases at J, with 6 bases in the middle. In nucleotides, the CDR3 is TGTGCCAGCAGCCAAGCCGTCGCTGGAAACACCATATATTTT. Its protein is CASSQAVAGNTIYF.

The V gene is TRBV19, the J gene TRBJ1-2; D might be TRBD1 (5 bases). In germline, CDR1 is LNHDA, CDR2 SQIVND (reference sequence). V was trimmed by 2 bases and J by 6 bases, leaving 7 bases between them. The CDR3 runs 12 residues. CDR3 amino acids: CASSIRGNGYTF. The CDR3 coding sequence is TGTGCCAGTAGTATAAGGGGTAATGGCTACACCTTC.

V and J are TRBV2 and TRBJ1-1; 10 nucleotides match TRBD1. J gave up 1 base and V 6 bases, and 11 bases lay outside the gene matches. CDR3 length equals 17 residues. Germline V lookup: CDR1 SNHLY, CDR2 FYNNEI. CDR3 residues: CASRSFRDRGENTEAFF. CDR3 coding DNA: TGTGCCAGCAGAAGCTTCCGGGACAGGGGAGAGAACACTGAAGCTTTCTTT.

The DNA of the CDR3 is TGTGCCAGCAGCCCCTGGACAGGGGACGTATACAATGAGCAGTTCTTC. It is translated as CASSPWTGDVYNEQFF. V is TRBV7-2 and J is TRBJ2-1, with 9 bases identical to TRBD1. The germline CDR1 and CDR2 sequences are SGHTA and FQGNSA. The CDR3 is 16 residues long. V shed 5 bases and J 4 bases; nucleotides not matched to a gene: 9. The full variable domain, with the rest looked up from reference TRBV7-2 and TRBJ2-1, is GAGVSQSPSNKVTEKGKDVELRCDPISGHTALYWYRQSLGQGLEFLIYFQGNSAPDKSGLPSDRFSAERTGGSVSTLTIQRTQQEDSAVYLCASSPWTGDVYNEQFFGPGTRLTVL.

In DNA, the CDR3 is TGTGCCAGCAGACGAGCCGGGACTAGGGGTACGCAGTATTTT. This encodes CASRRAGTRGTQYF. The chain employs TRBV2 and TRBJ2-3; 8 bases map to TRBD2. J gave up 8 bases and V 6 bases, and 10 bases lay outside the gene matches. The CDR3 has 14 residues. Germline CDR1 SNHLY, CDR2 FYNNEI.

The V gene is TRBV6-5, the J gene TRBJ2-7, with D possibly being TRBD2 (8 bases). This CDR3 contains 14 residues. Germline V gene data show CDR1 as MNHEY and CDR2 as SVGAGI. V was pared by 7 bases and J by 6 bases, with 19 bases between. This chain's CDR3 is CASNPTGAGGEQYF. The DNA for the CDR3 is TGTGCCAGCAACCCTACAGGGGCGGGAGGCGAGCAGTACTTC.

V usage is TRBV7-2 and J usage is TRBJ2-1; TRBD2 is a possible D gene (6 bases). This CDR3 region has 14 residues. CDR1 is SGHTA, CDR2 FQGNSA, per germline. V lost 4 bases to trimming and J lost 8 bases, with 15 bases between them. Written as DNA, the CDR3 is TGTGCCAGCAGCTCCCAGCTGCGCGGGGATGAGCAGTTCTTC. Translated: CASSSQLRGDEQFF. Full variable domain (rest looked up from reference TRBV7-2 and TRBJ2-1): GAGVSQSPSNKVTEKGKDVELRCDPISGHTALYWYRQSLGQGLEFLIYFQGNSAPDKSGLPSDRFSAERTGGSVSTLTIQRTQQEDSAVYLCASSSQLRGDEQFFGPGTRLTVL.

The chain carries TRBV5-6 and TRBJ2-7, with 7 bases lining up with TRBD2. CDR1 is SGHDT, CDR2 YYEEEE, per germline. This CDR3 spans 14 amino acids. The junction had 3 bases not matched to a gene; V was cut back by 0 bases and J by 3 bases. In nucleotides, the CDR3 is TGTGCCAGCAGCTTGGGACTAGCCGACTACGAGCAGTACTTC. This codes for CASSLGLADYEQYF.

The chain carries TRBV19 and TRBJ2-1; D is possibly TRBD1 (5 bases). The germline gives CDR1 LNHDA, CDR2 SQIVND (reference sequence). CDR3 length equals 14 residues. V lost 7 bases to trimming and J lost 9 bases, with 19 bases between them. In DNA form, the CDR3 reads TGTGCCAGTAATGGGGCGAGATCTGAAACTGAGCAGTTCTTC. Protein sequence: CASNGARSETEQFF.